The T cell receptor beta chain under discussion was sequenced for a study of PD-1 blockade in mismatch repair-deficient tumors. TCR sequencing covered a few patients who responded to pembrolizumab. Germline CDR1 SGHTA, CDR2 FQGTGA. V dropped 5 bases and J dropped 4 bases, with 12 bases sitting between them. The CDR3 extends over 14 amino acids. The data were produced by immunoSEQ multiplex PCR, yet TCRdb's version contains in-frame clones alone and is incomplete. The data hold about 40,000 clones, with 79% observed a single time. J is TRBJ2-1 and V is TRBV7-3; D perhaps matches TRBD2 (6 bases). Here the sequenced sample was peripheral blood, taken 4 weeks after starting pembrolizumab. The TCR was taken from an adult with mismatch repair-deficient cancer. The CDR3 loop reads CASSLLGRYNEQFF. As DNA, the CDR3 is TGTGCCAGCAGCCTTTTAGGGAGGTACAATGAGCAGTTCTTC.